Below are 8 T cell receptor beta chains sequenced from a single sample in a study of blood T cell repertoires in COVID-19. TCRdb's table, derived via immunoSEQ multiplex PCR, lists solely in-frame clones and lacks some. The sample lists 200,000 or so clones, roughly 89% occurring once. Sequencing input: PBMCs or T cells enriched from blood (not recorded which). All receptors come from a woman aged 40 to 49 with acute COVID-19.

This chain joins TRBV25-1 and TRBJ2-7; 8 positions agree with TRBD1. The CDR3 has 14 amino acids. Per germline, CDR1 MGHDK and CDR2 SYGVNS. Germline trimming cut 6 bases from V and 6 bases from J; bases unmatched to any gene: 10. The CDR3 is CASSSTGGPFEQYF. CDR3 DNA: TGTGCCAGCAGCAGTACAGGGGGTCCCTTCGAGCAGTACTTC.

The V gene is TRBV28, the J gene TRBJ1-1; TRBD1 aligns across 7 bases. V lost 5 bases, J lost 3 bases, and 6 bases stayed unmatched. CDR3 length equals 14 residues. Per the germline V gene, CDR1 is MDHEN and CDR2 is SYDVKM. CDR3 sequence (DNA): TGTGCCAGCAGTACAGGGGACTCGGACACTGAAGCTTTCTTT. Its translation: CASSTGDSDTEAFF.

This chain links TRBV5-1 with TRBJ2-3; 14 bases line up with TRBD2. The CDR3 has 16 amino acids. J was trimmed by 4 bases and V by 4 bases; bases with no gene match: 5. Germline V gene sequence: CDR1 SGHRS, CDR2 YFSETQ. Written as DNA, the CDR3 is TGCGCCAGCAGCAGGGGACTAGCGGGAGAACCAGATACGCAGTATTTT. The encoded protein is CASSRGLAGEPDTQYF.

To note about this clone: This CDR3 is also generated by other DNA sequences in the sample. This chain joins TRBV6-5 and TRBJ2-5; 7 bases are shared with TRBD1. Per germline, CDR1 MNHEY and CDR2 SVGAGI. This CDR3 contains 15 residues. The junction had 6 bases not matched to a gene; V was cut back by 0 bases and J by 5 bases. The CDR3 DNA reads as TGTGCCAGCAGTTACTCGAAAGGGGGCGGTGAGACCCAGTACTTC. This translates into CASSYSKGGGETQYF.

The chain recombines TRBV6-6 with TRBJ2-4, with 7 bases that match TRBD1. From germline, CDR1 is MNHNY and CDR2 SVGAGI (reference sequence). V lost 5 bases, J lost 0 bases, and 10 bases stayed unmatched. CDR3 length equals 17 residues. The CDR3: CASSPRDRLLAKNIQYF. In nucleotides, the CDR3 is TGTGCCAGCAGTCCCAGGGACAGACTACTAGCCAAAAACATTCAGTACTTC.

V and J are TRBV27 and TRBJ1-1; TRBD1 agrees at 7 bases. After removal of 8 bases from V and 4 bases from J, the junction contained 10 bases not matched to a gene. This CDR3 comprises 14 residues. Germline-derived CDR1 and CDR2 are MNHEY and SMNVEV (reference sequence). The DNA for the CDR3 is TGTGCCAGCGCCCTACAGGGGTTTGGCACTGAAGCTTTCTTT. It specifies CASALQGFGTEAFF.

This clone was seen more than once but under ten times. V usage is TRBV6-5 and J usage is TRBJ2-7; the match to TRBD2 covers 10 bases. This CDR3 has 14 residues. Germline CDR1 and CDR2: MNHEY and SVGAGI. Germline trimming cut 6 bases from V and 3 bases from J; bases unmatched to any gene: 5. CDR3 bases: TGTGCCAGCAGGTCGGGACTAGCGTACTACGAGCAGTACTTC. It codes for CASRSGLAYYEQYF.

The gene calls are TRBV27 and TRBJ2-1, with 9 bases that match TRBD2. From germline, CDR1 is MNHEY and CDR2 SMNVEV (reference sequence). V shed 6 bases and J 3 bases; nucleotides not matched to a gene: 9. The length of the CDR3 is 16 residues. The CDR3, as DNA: TGTGCCAGCAGACCTTACCTAGCGGGAATCTACAATGAGCAGTTCTTC. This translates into CASRPYLAGIYNEQFF.